One sample yielded the 3 T cell receptor beta chains listed below, sequenced in a study of response to subunit inactivated influenza vaccine. Each CDR3 protein gets one entry after TCRdb re-called the RT-PCR reads with MiXCR. The profile covers a few hundred thousand distinct CDR3 sequences, with around 15% appearing a single time and over 8.5% taken by the ten largest. Material: PBMCs from blood, obtained 11 to 12 days after vaccination. The receptors here all came from a middle-aged man who received an inactivated influenza vaccine.

The rearrangement links TRBV5-1 to TRBJ2-3; TRBD2 matches 7 bases. The V segment lost 0 bases and the J segment 4 bases; nucleotides outside the gene matches: 5. The CDR3 extends over 15 amino acids. Germline V gives CDR1 SGHRS, CDR2 YFSETQ. As DNA, the CDR3 is TGCGCCAGCAGCTTGGGCGGGGGTGGTGCAGATACGCAGTATTTT. This gives the protein CASSLGGGGADTQYF.

The chain employs TRBV5-1 and TRBJ1-3; D unresolved. Deletions cut 4 bases from V and 0 bases from J, with 8 bases between. CDR1 is SGHRS and CDR2 is YFSETQ in the germline V gene. The CDR3 runs 14 residues. The CDR3 protein is CASSLGYSGNTIYF. The CDR3 nucleotides are TGCGCCAGCAGCCTGGGGTACTCTGGAAACACCATATATTTT.

The chain has TRBV5-1 and TRBJ2-7; the D gene is possibly TRBD1 (6 bases). This CDR3 region has 14 residues. Trimming took off 4 bases at V and 1 base at J, with 12 bases between the two ends. Germline assignment: CDR1 SGHRS and CDR2 YFSETQ. CDR3 sequence (DNA): TGCGCCAGCAGCGCGCAGGGGTCTTCCTACGAGCAGTACTTC. It specifies CASSAQGSSYEQYF. Combining the CDR3 with reference TRBV5-1 and TRBJ2-7 gives the whole variable domain KAGVTQTPRYLIKTRGQQVTLSCSPISGHRSVSWYQQTPGQGLQFLFEYFSETQRNKGNFPGRFSGRQFSNSRSEMNVSTLELGDSALYLCASSAQGSSYEQYFGPGTRLTVT.